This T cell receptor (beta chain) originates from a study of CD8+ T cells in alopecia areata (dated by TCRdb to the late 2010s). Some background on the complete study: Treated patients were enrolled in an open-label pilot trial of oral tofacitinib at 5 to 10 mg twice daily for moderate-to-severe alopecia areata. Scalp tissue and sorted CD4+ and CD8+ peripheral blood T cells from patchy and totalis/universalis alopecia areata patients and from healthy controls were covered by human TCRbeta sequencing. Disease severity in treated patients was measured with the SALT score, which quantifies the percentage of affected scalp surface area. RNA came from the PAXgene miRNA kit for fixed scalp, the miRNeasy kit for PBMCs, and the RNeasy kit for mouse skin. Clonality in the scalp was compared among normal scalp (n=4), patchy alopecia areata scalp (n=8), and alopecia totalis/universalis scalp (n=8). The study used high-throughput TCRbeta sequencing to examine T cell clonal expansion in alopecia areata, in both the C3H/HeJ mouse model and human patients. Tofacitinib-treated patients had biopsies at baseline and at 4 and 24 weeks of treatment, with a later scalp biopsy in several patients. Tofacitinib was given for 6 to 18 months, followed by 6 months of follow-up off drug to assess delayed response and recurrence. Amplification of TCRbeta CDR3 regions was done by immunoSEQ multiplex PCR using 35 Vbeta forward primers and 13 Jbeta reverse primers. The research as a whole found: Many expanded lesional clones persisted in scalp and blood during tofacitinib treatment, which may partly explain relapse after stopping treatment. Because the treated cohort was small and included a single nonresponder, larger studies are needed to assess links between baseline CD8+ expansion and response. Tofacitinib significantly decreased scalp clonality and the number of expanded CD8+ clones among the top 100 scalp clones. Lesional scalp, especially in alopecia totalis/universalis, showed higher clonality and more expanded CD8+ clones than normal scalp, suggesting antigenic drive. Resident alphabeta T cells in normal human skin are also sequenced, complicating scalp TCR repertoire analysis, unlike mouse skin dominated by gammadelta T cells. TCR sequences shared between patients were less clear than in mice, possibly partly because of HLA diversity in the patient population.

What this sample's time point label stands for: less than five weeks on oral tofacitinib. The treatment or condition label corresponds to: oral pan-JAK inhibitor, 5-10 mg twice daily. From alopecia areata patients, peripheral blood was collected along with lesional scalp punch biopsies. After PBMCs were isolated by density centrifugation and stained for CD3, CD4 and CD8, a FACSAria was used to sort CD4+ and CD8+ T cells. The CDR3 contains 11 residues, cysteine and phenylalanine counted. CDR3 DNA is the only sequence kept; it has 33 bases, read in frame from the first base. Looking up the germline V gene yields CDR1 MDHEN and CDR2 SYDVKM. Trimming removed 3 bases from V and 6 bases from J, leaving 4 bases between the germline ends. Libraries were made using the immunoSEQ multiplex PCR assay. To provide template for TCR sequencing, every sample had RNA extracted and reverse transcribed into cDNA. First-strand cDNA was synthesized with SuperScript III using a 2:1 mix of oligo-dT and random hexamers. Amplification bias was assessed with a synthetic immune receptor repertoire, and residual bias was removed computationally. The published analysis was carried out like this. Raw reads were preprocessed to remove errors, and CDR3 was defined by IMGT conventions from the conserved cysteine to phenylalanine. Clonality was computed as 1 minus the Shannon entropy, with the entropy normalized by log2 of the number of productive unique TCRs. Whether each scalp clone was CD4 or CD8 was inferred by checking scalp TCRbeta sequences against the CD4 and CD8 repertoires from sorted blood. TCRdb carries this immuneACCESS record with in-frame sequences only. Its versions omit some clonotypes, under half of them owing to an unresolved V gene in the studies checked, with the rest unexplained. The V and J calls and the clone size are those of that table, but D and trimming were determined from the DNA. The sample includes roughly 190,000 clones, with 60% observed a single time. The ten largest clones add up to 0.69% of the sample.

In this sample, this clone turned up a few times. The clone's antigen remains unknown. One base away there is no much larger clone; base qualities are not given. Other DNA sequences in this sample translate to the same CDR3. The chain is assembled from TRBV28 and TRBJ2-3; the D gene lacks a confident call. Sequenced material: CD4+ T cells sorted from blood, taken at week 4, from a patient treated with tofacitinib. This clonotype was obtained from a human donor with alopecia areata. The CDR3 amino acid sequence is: CASSLGDTQYF. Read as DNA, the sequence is TGTGCCAGCAGTTTGGGGGATACGCAGTATTTT.